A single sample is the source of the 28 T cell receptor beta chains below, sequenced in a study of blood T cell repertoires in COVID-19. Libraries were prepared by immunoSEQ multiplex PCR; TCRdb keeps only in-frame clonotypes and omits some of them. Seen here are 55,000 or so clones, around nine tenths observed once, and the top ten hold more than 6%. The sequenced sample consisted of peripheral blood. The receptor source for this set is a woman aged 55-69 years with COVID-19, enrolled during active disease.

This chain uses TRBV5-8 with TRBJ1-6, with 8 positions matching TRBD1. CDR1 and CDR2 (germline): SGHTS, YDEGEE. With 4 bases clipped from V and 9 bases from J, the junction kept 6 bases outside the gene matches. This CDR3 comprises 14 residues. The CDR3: CASSQGTGGSPLHF. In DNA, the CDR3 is TGTGCCAGCAGCCAGGGGACAGGAGGTTCACCCCTCCACTTT.

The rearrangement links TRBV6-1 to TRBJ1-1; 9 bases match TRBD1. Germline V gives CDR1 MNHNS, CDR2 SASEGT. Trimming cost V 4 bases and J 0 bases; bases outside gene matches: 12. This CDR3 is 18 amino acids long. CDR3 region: CASSGTTGGAWVNTEAFF. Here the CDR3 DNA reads TGTGCCAGCAGTGGAACTACAGGGGGCGCGTGGGTGAACACTGAAGCTTTCTTT.

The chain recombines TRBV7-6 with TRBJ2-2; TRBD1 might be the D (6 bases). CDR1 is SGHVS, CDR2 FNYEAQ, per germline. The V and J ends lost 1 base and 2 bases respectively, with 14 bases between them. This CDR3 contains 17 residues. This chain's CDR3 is CASSLGVRGTNTGELFF. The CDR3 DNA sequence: TGTGCCAGCAGCTTAGGGGTCAGGGGAACTAACACCGGGGAGCTGTTTTTT.

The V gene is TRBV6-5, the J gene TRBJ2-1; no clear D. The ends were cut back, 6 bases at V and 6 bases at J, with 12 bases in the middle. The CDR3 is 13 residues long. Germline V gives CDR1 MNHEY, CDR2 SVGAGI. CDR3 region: CASRQPVVNEQFF. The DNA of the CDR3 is TGTGCCAGCAGACAGCCTGTTGTCAATGAGCAGTTCTTC.

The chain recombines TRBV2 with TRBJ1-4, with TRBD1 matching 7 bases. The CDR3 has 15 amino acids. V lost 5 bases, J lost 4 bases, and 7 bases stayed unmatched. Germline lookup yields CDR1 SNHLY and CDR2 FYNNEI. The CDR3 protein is CASSRDRTVNEKLFF. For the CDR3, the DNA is TGTGCCAGCAGTCGGGACAGAACTGTTAATGAAAAACTGTTTTTT.

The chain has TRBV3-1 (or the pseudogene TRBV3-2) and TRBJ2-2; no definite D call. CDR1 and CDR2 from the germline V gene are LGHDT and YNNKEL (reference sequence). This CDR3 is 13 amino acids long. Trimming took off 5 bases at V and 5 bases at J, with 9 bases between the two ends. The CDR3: CASSSLYTGELFF. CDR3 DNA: TGTGCCAGCAGCTCGTTATATACCGGGGAGCTGTTTTTT.

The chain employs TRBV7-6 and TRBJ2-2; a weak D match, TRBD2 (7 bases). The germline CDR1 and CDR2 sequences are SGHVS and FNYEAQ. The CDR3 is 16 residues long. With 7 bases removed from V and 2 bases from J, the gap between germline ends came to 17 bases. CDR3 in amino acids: CASNRALADNTGELFF. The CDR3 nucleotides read TGTGCCAGCAACAGGGCGCTAGCGGATAACACCGGGGAGCTGTTTTTT.

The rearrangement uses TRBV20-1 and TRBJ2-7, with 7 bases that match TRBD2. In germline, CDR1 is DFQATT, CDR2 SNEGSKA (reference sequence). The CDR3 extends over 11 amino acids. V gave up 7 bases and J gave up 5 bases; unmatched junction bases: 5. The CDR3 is CSVMGGNEQYF. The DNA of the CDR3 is TGCAGTGTAATGGGGGGGAACGAGCAGTACTTC.

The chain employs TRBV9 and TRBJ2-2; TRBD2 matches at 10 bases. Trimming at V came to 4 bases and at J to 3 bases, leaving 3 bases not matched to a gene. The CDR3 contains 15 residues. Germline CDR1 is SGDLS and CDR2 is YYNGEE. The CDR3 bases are TGTGCCAGCAGCTGGACTAGCGGACACACCGGGGAGCTGTTTTTT. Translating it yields CASSWTSGHTGELFF.

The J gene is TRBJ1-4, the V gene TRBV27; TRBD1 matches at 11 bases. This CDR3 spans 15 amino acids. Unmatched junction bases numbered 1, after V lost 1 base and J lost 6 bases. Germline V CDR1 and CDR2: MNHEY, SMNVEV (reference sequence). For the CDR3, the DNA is TGTGCCAGCAGTTTATGGGGACAGGGGGATGAAAAACTGTTTTTT. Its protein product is CASSLWGQGDEKLFF.

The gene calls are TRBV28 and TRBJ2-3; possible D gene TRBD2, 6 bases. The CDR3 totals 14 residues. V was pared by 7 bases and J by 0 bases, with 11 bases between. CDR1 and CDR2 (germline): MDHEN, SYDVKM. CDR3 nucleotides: TGTGCCAGCACCCTCGGAGGGAGCACAGATACGCAGTATTTT. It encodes CASTLGGSTDTQYF.

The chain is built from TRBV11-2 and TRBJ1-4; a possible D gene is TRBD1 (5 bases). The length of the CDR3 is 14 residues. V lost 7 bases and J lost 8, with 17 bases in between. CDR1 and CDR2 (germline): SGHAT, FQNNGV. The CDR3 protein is CASTVRGAGEKLFF. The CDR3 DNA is TGTGCCAGCACTGTCCGAGGGGCGGGAGAAAAACTGTTTTTT.

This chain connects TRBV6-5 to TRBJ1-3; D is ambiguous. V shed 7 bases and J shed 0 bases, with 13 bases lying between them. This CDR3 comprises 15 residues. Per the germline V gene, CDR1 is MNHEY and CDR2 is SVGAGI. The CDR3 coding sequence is TGTGCCAGCAAAAGGCTGACTGACTCTGGAAACACCATATATTTT. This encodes CASKRLTDSGNTIYF.

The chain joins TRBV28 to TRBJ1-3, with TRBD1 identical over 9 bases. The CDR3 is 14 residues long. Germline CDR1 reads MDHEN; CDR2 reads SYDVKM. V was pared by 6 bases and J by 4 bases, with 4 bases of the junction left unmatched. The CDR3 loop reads CASRGQGEGNTIYF. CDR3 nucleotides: TGTGCCAGCAGGGGACAGGGTGAAGGAAACACCATATATTTT.

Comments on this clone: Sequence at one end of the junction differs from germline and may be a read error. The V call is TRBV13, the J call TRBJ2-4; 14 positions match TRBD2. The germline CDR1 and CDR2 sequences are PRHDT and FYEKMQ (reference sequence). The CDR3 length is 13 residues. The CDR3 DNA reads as TGTGCCAGCAGCGAAGGGACTAGCGGGAGTAAGAACTTC. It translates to CASSEGTSGSKNF.

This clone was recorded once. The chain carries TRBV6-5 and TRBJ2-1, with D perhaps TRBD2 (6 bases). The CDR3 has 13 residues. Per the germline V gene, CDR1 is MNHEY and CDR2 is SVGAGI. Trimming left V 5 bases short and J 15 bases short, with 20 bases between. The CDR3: CASSTSSVPVRFF. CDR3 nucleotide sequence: TGTGCCAGCAGTACGTCTAGCGTCCCTGTCAGGTTCTTC.

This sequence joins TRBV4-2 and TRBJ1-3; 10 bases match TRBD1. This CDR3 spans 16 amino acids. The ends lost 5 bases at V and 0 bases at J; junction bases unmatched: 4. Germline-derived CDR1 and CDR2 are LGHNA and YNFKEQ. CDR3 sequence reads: CASSKGDRGSGNTIYF. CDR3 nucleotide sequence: TGTGCCAGCAGCAAAGGGGACAGGGGCTCTGGAAACACCATATATTTT.

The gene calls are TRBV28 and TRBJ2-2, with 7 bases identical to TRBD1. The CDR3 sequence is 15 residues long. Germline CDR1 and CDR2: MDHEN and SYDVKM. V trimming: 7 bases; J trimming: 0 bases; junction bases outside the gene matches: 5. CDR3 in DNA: TGTGCCAGCACCAAGGGGGCAGCGAACACCGGGGAGCTGTTTTTT. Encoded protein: CASTKGAANTGELFF.

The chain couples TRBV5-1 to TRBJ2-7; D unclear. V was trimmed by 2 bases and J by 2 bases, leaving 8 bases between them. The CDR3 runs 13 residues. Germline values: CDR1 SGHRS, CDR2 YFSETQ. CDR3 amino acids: CASSFKSPYEQYF. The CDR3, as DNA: TGCGCCAGCAGCTTTAAATCTCCCTACGAGCAGTACTTC.

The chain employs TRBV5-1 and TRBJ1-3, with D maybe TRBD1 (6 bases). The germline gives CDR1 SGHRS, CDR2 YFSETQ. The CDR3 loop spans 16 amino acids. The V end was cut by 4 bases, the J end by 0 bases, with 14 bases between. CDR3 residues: CASSTGSPLSGNTIYF. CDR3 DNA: TGCGCCAGCAGCACAGGGAGCCCTCTCTCTGGAAACACCATATATTTT.

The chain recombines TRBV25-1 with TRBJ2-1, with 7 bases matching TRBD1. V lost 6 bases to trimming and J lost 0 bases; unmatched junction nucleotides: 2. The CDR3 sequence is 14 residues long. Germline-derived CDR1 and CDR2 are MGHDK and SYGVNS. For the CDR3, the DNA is TGTGCCAGCAGGAGACAGGGCTCCTACAATGAGCAGTTCTTC. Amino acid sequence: CASRRQGSYNEQFF.

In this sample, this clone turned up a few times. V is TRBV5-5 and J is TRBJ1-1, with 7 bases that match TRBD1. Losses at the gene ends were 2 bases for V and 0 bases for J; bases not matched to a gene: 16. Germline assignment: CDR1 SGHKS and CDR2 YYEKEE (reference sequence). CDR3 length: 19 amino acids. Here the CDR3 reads CASSLRNLQGTGMNTEAFF. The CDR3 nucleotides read TGTGCCAGCAGCTTACGTAACTTACAGGGGACGGGTATGAACACTGAAGCTTTCTTT.

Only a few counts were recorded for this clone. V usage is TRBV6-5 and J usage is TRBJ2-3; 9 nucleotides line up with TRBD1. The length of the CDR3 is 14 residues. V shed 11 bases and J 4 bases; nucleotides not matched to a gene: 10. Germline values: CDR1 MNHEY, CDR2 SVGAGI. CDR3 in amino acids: CAAAGDRVSDTQYF. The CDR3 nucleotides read TGTGCCGCGGCCGGGGACAGGGTATCAGATACGCAGTATTTT.

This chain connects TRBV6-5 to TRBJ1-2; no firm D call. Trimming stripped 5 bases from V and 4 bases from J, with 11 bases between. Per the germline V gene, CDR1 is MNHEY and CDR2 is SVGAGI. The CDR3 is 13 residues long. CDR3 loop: CASSTRRFYGYTF. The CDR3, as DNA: TGTGCCAGCAGTACGCGCAGGTTCTATGGCTACACCTTC.

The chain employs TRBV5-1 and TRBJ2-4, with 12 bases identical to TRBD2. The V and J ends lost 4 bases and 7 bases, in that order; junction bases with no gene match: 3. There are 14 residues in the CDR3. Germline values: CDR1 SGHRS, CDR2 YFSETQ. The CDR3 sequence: CASSTGTSGNIQYF. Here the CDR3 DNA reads TGCGCCAGCAGCACAGGGACTAGCGGGAACATTCAGTACTTC. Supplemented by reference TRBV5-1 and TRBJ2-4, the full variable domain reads KAGVTQTPRYLIKTRGQQVTLSCSPISGHRSVSWYQQTPGQGLQFLFEYFSETQRNKGNFPGRFSGRQFSNSRSEMNVSTLELGDSALYLCASSTGTSGNIQYFGAGTRLSVL.

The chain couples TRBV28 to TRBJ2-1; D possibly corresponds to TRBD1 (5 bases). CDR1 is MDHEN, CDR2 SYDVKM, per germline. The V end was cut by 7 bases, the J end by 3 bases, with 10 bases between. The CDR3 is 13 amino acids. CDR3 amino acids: CASTFDSYNEQFF. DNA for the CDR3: TGTGCCAGCACGTTCGACAGCTACAATGAGCAGTTCTTC.

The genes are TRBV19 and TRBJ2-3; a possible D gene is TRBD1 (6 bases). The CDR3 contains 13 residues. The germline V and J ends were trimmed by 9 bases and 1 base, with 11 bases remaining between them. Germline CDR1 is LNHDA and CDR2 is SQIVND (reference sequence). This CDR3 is CASRRGGTDTQYF. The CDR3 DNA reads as TGTGCCAGCCGCAGGGGTGGCACAGATACGCAGTATTTT.

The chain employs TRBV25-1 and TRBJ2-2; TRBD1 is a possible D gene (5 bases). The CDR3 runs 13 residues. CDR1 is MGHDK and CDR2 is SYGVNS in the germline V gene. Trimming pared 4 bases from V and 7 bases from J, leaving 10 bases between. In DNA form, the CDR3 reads TGTGCCAGCAGTGCCAGACAGTTCGGGGAGCTGTTTTTT. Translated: CASSARQFGELFF.